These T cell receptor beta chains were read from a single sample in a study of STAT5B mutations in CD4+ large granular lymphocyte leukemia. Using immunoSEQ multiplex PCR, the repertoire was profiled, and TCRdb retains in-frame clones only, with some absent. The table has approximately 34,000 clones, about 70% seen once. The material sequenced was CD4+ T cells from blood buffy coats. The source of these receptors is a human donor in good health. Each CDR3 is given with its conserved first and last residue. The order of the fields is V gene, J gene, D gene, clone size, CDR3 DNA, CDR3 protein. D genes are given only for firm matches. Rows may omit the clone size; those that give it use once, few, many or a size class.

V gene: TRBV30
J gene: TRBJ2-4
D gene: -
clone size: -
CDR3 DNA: TGTGCCTGGAGTGTACCGGGAGCCCTGGCCAAAAACATTCAGTACTTC
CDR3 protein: CAWSVPGALAKNIQYF

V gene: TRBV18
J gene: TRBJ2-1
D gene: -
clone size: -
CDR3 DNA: TGTGCCAGCTCACCTACACGGGGTGACAATGAGCAGTTCTTC
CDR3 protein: CASSPTRGDNEQFF

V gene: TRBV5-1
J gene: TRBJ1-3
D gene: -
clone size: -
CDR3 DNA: TGCGCCAGCAGCTTGGCCGGGGCATCTGGAAACACCATATATTTT
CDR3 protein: CASSLAGASGNTIYF

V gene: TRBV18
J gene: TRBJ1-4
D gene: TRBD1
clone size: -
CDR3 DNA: TGTGCCAGCTCAAAAGGGACAGGGGAAGGTGAAAAACTGTTTTTT
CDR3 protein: CASSKGTGEGEKLFF

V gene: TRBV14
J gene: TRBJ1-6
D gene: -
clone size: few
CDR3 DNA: TGTGCCAGCAGCTCTCTGGACTCCTATAATTCACCCCTCCACTTT
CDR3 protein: CASSSLDSYNSPLHF

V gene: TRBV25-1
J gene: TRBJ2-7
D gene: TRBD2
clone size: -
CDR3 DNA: TGTGCCAGCAGTTCGACTAGCGGGAGACTCGAGCAGTACTTC
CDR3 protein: CASSSTSGRLEQYF

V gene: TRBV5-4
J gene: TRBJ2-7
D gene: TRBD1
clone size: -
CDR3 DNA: TGTGCCAGCAGCTTAGGTTCGGGACAGGCCCTCCGCGAGCAGTACTTC
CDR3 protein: CASSLGSGQALREQYF

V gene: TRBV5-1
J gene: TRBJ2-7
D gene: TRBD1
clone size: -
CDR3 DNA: TGCGCCAGCAACGACGCGGACAGGGGGGCGGGCTACGAGCAGTACTTC
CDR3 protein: CASNDADRGAGYEQYF

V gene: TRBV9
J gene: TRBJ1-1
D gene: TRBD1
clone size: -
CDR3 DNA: TGTGCCAGCAGCGCCCTCGGGACAGGGGATAGGCGCACTGAAGCTTTCTTT
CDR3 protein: CASSALGTGDRRTEAFF

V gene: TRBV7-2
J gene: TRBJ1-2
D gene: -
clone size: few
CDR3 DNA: TGTGCCAGCAGCCCTCGTGGAGGGGGGCATGGCTACACCTTC
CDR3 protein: CASSPRGGGHGYTF

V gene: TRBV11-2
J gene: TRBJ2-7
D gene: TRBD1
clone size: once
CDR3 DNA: TGTGCCAGCAGCTGGCGACAGGGGTCCTACGAGCAGTACTTC
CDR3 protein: CASSWRQGSYEQYF

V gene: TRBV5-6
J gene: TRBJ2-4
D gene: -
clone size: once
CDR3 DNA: TGTGCCAGCAGCTTGCTTACCTCCCAAAACATTCAGTACTTC
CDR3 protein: CASSLLTSQNIQYF

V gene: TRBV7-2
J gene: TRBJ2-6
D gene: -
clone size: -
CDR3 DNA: TGTGCCAGCAGCCTAAGCCCTGGGGCCAACGTCCTGACTTTC
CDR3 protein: CASSLSPGANVLTF

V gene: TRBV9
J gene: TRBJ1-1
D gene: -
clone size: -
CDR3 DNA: TGTGCCAGCAGCGTAGCTTACAGGGACACTGAAGCTTTCTTT
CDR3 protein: CASSVAYRDTEAFF

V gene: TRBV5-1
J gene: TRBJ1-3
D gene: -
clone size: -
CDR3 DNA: TGCGCCAGCAGCTCCGGGGCCACTTCTGGAAACACCATATATTTT
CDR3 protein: CASSSGATSGNTIYF

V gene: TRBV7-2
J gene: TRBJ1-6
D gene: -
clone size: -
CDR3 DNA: TGTGCCAGCAGGCGAACAGTGGCCCAGGCACCCCTCCACTTT
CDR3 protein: CASRRTVAQAPLHF

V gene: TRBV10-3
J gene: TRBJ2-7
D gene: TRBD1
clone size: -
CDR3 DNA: TGTGCCATCAGTACAGCCGGACAGGGGGCCTACGAGCAGTACTTC
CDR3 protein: CAISTAGQGAYEQYF

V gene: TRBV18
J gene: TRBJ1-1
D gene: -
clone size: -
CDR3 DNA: TGTGCCAGCTCACCCATCACTACGGGTCAGAACACTGAAGCTTTCTTT
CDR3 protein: CASSPITTGQNTEAFF

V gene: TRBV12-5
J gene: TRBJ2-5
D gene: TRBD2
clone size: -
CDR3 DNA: TGTGCTAGTGGTTTGGTAATGTCGACTAGCGGGGGGGAAGAGACCCAGTACTTC
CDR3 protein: CASGLVMSTSGGEETQYF

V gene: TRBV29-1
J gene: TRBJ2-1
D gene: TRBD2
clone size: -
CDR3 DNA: TGCAGCGCTGAACCGGGACTAGCCCTGTTCTTC
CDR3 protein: CSAEPGLALFF

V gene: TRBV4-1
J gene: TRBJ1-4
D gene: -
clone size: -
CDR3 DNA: TGCGCCAGCAGCCAAGAAGGGACGAGGGGCGGGACGGTCTTTAATGAAAAACTGTTTTTT
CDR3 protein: CASSQEGTRGGTVFNEKLFF

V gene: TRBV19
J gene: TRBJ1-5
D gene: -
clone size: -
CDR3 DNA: TGTGCCAGTAGCCCGGGGGGCCGAGCAGCCCCTAATCAGCCCCAGCATTTT
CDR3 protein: CASSPGGRAAPNQPQHF

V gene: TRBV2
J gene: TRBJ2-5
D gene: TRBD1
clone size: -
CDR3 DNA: TGTGCCAGCAGGGTGGACAGGCAAGAGACCCAGTACTTC
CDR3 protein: CASRVDRQETQYF

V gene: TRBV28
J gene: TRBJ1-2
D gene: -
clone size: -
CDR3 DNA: TGTGCCAGCAAATCTAACTATGGCTACACCTTC
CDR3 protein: CASKSNYGYTF

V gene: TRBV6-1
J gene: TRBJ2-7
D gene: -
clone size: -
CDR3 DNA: TGTGCCAGCAGTTCAATTTGGGTGAGCGAGCAGTACTTC
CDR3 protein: CASSSIWVSEQYF

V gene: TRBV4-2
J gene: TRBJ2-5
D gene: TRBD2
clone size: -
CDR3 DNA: TGTGCCAGCAGCCCCCTGATAGCGGGGGAGCACCAAGAGACCCAGTACTTC
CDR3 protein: CASSPLIAGEHQETQYF

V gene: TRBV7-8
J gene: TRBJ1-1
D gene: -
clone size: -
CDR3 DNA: TGTGCCAGCAGCTTACAGGATAACACTGAAGCTTTCTTT
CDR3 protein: CASSLQDNTEAFF

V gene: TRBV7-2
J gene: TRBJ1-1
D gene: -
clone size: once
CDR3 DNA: TGTGCCAGCAGCTTAAGGGGGGAGAACACTGAAGCTTTCTTT
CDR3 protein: CASSLRGENTEAFF

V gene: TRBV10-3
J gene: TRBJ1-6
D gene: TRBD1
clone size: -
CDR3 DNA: TGTGCCATCAGTGAGAGCAGGGGGCAAAGTTCACCCCTCCACTTT
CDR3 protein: CAISESRGQSSPLHF

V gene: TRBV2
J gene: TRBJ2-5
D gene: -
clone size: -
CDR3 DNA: TGTGCCAGCATTGATGTGGGGGTGGGAGAGACCCAGTACTTC
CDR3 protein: CASIDVGVGETQYF

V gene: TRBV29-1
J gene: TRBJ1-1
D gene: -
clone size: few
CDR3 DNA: TGCAGCGTTGAAGAAGTGGGCACTGAAGCTTTCTTT
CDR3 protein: CSVEEVGTEAFF

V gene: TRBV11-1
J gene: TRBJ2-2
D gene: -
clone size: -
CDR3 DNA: TGTGCCAGCAGCCCTGTGGGGCGGGAAGACACCGGGGAGCTGTTTTTT
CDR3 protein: CASSPVGREDTGELFF

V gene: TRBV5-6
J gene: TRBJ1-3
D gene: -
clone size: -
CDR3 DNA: TGTGCCAGCAGCTTGGGCCCCCGGCCCGTCTCTGGAAACACCATATATTTT
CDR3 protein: CASSLGPRPVSGNTIYF

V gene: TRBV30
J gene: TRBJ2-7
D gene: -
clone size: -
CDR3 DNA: TGTGCCTGGGCGGACGGTCCCTACGAGCAGTACTTC
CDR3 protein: CAWADGPYEQYF

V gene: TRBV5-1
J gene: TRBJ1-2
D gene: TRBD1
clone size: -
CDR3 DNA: TGCGCCAGCAGCCACCCGGACAGGGAAGTCTATGGCTACACCTTC
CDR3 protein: CASSHPDREVYGYTF

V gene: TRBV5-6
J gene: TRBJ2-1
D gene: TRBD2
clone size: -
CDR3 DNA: TGTGCCAGCAGCTTGCTAGCGGGGGGGATCTATGAGCAGTTCTTC
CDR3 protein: CASSLLAGGIYEQFF

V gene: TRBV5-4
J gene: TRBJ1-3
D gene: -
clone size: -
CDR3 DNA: TGTGCCAGCAGCCTCGGCGGTTTCCGTGGAAACACCATATATTTT
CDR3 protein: CASSLGGFRGNTIYF

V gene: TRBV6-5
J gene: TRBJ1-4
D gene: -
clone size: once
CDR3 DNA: TGTGCCAGCAGTACAGGGACTAATGAAAAACTGTTTTTT
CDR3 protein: CASSTGTNEKLFF

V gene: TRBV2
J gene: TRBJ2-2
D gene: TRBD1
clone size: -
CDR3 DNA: TGTGCCAGCAGTGAACGGACAGGGTGGAGCACCGGGGAGCTGTTTTTT
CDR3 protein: CASSERTGWSTGELFF

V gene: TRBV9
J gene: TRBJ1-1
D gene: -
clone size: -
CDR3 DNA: TGTGCCAGCAGCGCGGAGAACACTGAAGCTTTCTTT
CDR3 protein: CASSAENTEAFF

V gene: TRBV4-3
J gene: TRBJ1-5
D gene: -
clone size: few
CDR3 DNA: TGCGCCAGCAGCATGGACAGCAATCAGCCCCAGCATTTT
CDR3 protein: CASSMDSNQPQHF

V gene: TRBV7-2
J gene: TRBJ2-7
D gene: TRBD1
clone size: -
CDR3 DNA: TGTGCCAGCAGCTTGGACAGGGCTGCGGGCGAGCAGTACTTC
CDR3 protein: CASSLDRAAGEQYF

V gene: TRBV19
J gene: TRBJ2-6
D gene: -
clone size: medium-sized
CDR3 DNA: TGTGCCAGTAGTTTCCCTGGGGCCAACGTCCTGACTTTC
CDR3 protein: CASSFPGANVLTF

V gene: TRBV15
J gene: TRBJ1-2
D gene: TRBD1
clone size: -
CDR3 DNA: TGTGCCACCAGCATCCGACAGGGAACAGGCGGCTACACCTTC
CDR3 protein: CATSIRQGTGGYTF

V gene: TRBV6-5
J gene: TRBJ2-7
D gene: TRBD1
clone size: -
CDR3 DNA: TGTGCCAGCCACCTCGGGACAGGGGTCTACGAGCAGTACTTC
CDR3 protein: CASHLGTGVYEQYF

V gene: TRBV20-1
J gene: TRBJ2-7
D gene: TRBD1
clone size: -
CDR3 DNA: TGCACTGGACAGGGTCCCTACGAGCAGTACTTC
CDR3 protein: CTGQGPYEQYF

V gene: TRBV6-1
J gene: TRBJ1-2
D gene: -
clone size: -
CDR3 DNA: TGTGCCAGCAGTGTCAGGGGACGCGATGGCTACACCTTC
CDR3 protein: CASSVRGRDGYTF

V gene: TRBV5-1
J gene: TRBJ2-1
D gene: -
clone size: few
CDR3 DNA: TGCGCCAGCAGCCTACTGACGGCGGACAATGAGCAGTTCTTC
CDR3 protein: CASSLLTADNEQFF